Reported below is one T cell receptor (beta chain). The antigen remains undetermined. The germline CDR1 and CDR2 sequences are KGHSH and LQKENI. Trimming took off 1 base at V and 6 bases at J, with 15 bases between the two ends. The CDR3 consists of 15 residues. This specimen belongs to a study of early stage breast cancer tumors. Only in-frame clones appear in the TCRdb table, and some are missing; sequencing was by immunoSEQ multiplex PCR. The sample shows more than 65,000 clones, around 80% of them seen only once. Study-level points and caveats: Tumor and normal breast were distinguished via blood comparison in 14 of 16 patients.

The TCR was taken from a person in their 40s with breast cancer. The sample consisted of blood. J is TRBJ1-2 and V is TRBV18; D perhaps matches TRBD1 (5 bases). CDR3 in amino acids: CASSPHPTGFDGYTF. The DNA for the CDR3 is TGTGCCAGCTCACCACACCCAACAGGATTTGATGGCTACACCTTC.